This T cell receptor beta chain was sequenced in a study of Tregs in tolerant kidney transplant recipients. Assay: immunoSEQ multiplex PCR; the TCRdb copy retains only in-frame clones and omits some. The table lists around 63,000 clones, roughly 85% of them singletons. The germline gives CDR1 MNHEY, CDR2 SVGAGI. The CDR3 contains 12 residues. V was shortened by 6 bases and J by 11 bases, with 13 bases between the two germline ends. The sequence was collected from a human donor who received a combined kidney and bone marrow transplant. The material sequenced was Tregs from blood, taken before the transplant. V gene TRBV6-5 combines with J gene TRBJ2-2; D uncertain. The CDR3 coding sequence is TGTGCCAGCAGCGAGACCCTTCACGAGCTGTTTTTT. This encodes CASSETLHELFF.